What follows are 24 T cell receptor beta chains derived from one specimen sequenced in a study of early T cells in non-severe SARS-CoV-2 infection. TCRdb reprocessed the 5' RACE reads via MiXCR and lists one record per CDR3 protein. The table includes 95,000 to 120,000 distinct CDR3 sequences, around 10% detected once. Sequences were obtained from whole blood. These receptors were obtained from an adult who was a healthcare worker with PCR-confirmed SARS-CoV-2 infection or an uninfected control (not recorded which).

The chain carries TRBV18 and TRBJ1-1, with 9 bases lining up with TRBD1. V trimming: 6 bases; J trimming: 1 base; junction bases outside the gene matches: 6. CDR1 is KGHSH, CDR2 LQKENI, per germline. This CDR3 region has 15 residues. CDR3 in amino acids: CASSPGTGSNTEAFF. DNA of the CDR3: TGTGCCAGCTCCCCGGGGACAGGGTCGAACACTGAAGCTTTCTTT.

This clonotype was detected a few times. This rearrangement joins TRBV4-1 to TRBJ2-3; either TRBD1 or TRBD2 may fit D (5 bases each). This CDR3 has 16 amino acids. Germline CDR1 MGHRA, CDR2 YSYEKL. V lost 0 bases to trimming and J lost 11 bases, with 21 bases between them. The chain's CDR3 is CASSQDPGTAVQRQYF. CDR3 coding DNA: TGCGCCAGCAGCCAAGATCCCGGGACGGCAGTTCAAAGGCAGTATTTT.

The chain employs TRBV11-2 and TRBJ2-7; 8 positions match TRBD2. Germline assignment: CDR1 SGHAT and CDR2 FQNNGV. The CDR3 is 15 residues long. Trimming at V came to 1 base and at J to 7 bases, leaving 9 bases not matched to a gene. The CDR3 loop is CASSLAAGVPWEQYF. The DNA for the CDR3 is TGTGCCAGCAGCTTAGCAGCGGGAGTGCCCTGGGAGCAGTACTTC. The whole variable domain, filled in from reference TRBV11-2 and TRBJ2-7, reads EAGVAQSPRYKIIEKRQSVAFWCNPISGHATLYWYQQILGQGPKLLIQFQNNGVVDDSQLPKDRFSAERLKGVDSTLKIQPAKLEDSAVYLCASSLAAGVPWEQYFGPGTRLTVT.

This clonotype was detected many times. This rearrangement joins TRBV30 to TRBJ1-5; no clear D. The CDR3 is 17 amino acids. V lost 1 base and J 0 bases, leaving 16 bases between the germline ends. Germline assignment: CDR1 GTSNPN and CDR2 SVGIG (reference sequence). CDR3 sequence (DNA): TGTGCCTGGAGTGCCGAGGGTCTAACTTATAGCAATCAGCCCCAGCATTTT. It specifies CAWSAEGLTYSNQPQHF.

This clonotype was recorded many times. The CDR3 region has the DNA TGTGCCAGCAGCTTAGAAAGATACCACTACGAGCAGTACTTC. Its translation is CASSLERYHYEQYF. The rearrangement joins TRBV7-9 to TRBJ2-7; D is undetermined. V was clipped by 1 base and J by 3 bases, with 10 bases between them. Per the germline V gene, CDR1 is SEHNR and CDR2 is FQNEAQ (reference sequence). The CDR3 consists of 14 residues.

This clonotype occurred many times. The chain has TRBV12-5 and TRBJ2-7; 8 bases map to TRBD1. The CDR3 contains 13 residues. V shed 6 bases, J shed 4 bases, and the junction held 5 bases outside the gene matches. Germline V lookup: CDR1 LGHNT, CDR2 FRNRAP. CDR3 loop: CASGQGARYEQYF. CDR3 nucleotide sequence: TGTGCTAGTGGCCAGGGGGCGCGGTACGAGCAGTACTTC.

The chain carries TRBV4-1 and TRBJ2-7; no firm D call. The CDR3 runs 13 residues. V lost 1 base, J lost 7 bases, and 11 bases lay in between. Per germline, CDR1 MGHRA and CDR2 YSYEKL. The CDR3 DNA sequence: TGCGCCAGCAGCCAAGCTCAGCGACGGGAGCAGTACTTC. Protein product: CASSQAQRREQYF.

The rearrangement links TRBV11-2 to TRBJ2-7; 11 positions agree with TRBD2. Germline assignment: CDR1 SGHAT and CDR2 FQNNGV. With 2 bases clipped from V and 2 bases from J, the junction kept 5 bases outside the gene matches. CDR3 size: 16 residues. CDR3 loop: CASSLLLAGGAYEQYF. CDR3 coding DNA: TGTGCCAGCAGCTTACTCTTAGCGGGAGGGGCCTACGAGCAGTACTTC. Using reference TRBV11-2 and TRBJ2-7 for the parts outside the CDR3, the full variable domain is EAGVAQSPRYKIIEKRQSVAFWCNPISGHATLYWYQQILGQGPKLLIQFQNNGVVDDSQLPKDRFSAERLKGVDSTLKIQPAKLEDSAVYLCASSLLLAGGAYEQYFGPGTRLTVT.

This clonotype was seen repeatedly, ten times or more. The V gene is TRBV12-2, the J gene TRBJ2-5. TRBV12-2 is a recognized pseudogene. The CDR3 runs to 13 residues. The CDR3 nucleotides are TGTGCAAGTCGCTTAGCGGGCGTCGAGACCCAGTACTTC. Its protein is CASRLAGVETQYF.

V is TRBV29-1 and J is TRBJ2-7; unclear D gene. V was clipped by 1 base and J by 4 bases, with 8 bases between them. CDR1 SQVTM and CDR2 ANQGSEA come from the germline V gene. This CDR3 is 12 amino acids long. CDR3: CSVEGQRYEQYF. The CDR3 region has the DNA TGCAGCGTTGAAGGTCAAAGGTACGAGCAGTACTTC.

At least ten counts were recorded for this clonotype. The chain has TRBV29-1 and TRBJ2-3, with D unclear. The CDR3 is 11 amino acids. V lost 2 bases to trimming and J lost 2 bases, with 2 bases between them. Germline V gene data show CDR1 as SQVTM and CDR2 as ANQGSEA. The DNA for the CDR3 is TGCAGCGTTGAACCCACAGATACGCAGTATTTT. It is translated as CSVEPTDTQYF.

This clonotype was found a few times. The CDR3 protein is CAWSTRTGRLAGGRTDTQYF. In nucleotides, the CDR3 is TGTGCCTGGAGTACGAGGACAGGGAGACTAGCGGGGGGGCGGACAGATACGCAGTATTTT. J is TRBJ2-3 and V is TRBV30, with 14 bases matching TRBD2. V dropped 2 bases and J dropped 3; count of bases not matched to a gene: 16. Germline V CDR1 and CDR2: GTSNPN, SVGIG (reference sequence). There are 20 residues in the CDR3.

This clonotype was seen a few times. The chain combines TRBV19 with TRBJ1-2, with D tentatively TRBD1 (5 bases). Trimming cost V 4 bases and J 4 bases, with 13 bases left between them. From germline, CDR1 is LNHDA and CDR2 SQIVND (reference sequence). CDR3 length: 14 amino acids. The CDR3 bases are TGTGCCAGTAGTACCCCGGGACGGAGCTATGGCTACACCTTC. It encodes CASSTPGRSYGYTF.

The J gene is TRBJ2-2, the V gene TRBV9; D possibly corresponds to TRBD1 (6 bases). The V gene's germline CDR1 is SGDLS and CDR2 YYNGEE. The CDR3 is 16 residues long. The ends were cut back, 3 bases at V and 3 bases at J, with 15 bases in the middle. DNA for the CDR3: TGTGCCAGCAGCGAGGCTATGGCAGGGGACACCGGGGAGCTGTTTTTT. This encodes CASSEAMAGDTGELFF.

This clonotype was observed a handful of times. The chain has TRBV6-1 and TRBJ1-5; D remains ambiguous. The CDR3 contains 14 residues. The V gene lost 1 base and the J gene lost 0 bases, with 4 bases spanning the gap. The germline gives CDR1 MNHNS, CDR2 SASEGT. CDR3 sequence reads: CASSEGPSNQPQHF. The CDR3 DNA sequence: TGTGCCAGCAGTGAAGGTCCTAGCAATCAGCCCCAGCATTTT.

The rearrangement uses TRBV28 and TRBJ2-6; a possible D gene is TRBD2 (5 bases). The CDR3 covers 16 residues. Per the germline V gene, CDR1 is MDHEN and CDR2 is SYDVKM. Deletions cut 5 bases from V and 4 bases from J, with 15 bases between. The DNA for the CDR3 is TGTGCCAGCAGTCTCCTGTTATCGGGAGGGGCCAACGTCCTGACTTTC. It specifies CASSLLLSGGANVLTF.

The chain joins TRBV7-2 to TRBJ1-2, with unresolved D. Trimming took 6 bases from V and 0 from J, leaving 8 bases between them. Looked up from germline, CDR1 is SGHTA and CDR2 is FQGNSA. The CDR3 consists of 13 residues. In DNA form, the CDR3 reads TGTGCCAGCAGGTCGGGAGCTAACTATGGCTACACCTTC. It specifies CASRSGANYGYTF.

Many counts were recorded for this clonotype. This chain uses TRBV10-2 with TRBJ1-1; maybe TRBD1 (5 bases). The CDR3 has 17 amino acids. Per the germline V gene, CDR1 is WSHSY and CDR2 is SAAADI. The V end was cut by 3 bases, the J end by 4 bases, with 21 bases between. In DNA form, the CDR3 reads TGCGCCAGCAGTGAATATCGTCAGGGAGCGGTTTTCACTGAAGCTTTCTTT. Protein product: CASSEYRQGAVFTEAFF.

Only a few counts were recorded for this clonotype. The V call is TRBV15, the J call TRBJ2-1, with no clear D. CDR1 is LNHNV and CDR2 is YYDKDF in the germline V gene (reference sequence). Trimming removed 0 bases at V and 4 bases at J, with 7 bases between. The CDR3 totals 14 residues. Here the CDR3 reads CATSREGAYNEQFF. The CDR3 nucleotides read TGTGCCACCAGCAGAGAGGGCGCGTACAATGAGCAGTTCTTC. The full variable domain, with the rest looked up from reference TRBV15 and TRBJ2-1, is DAMVIQNPRYQVTQFGKPVTLSCSQTLNHNVMYWYQQKSSQAPKLLFHYYDKDFNNEADTPDNFQSRRPNTSFCFLDIRSPGLGDTAMYLCATSREGAYNEQFFGPGTRLTVL.

The chain joins TRBV29-1 to TRBJ1-2; D remains ambiguous. This CDR3 comprises 12 residues. Trimming left V 3 bases short and J 2 bases short, with 7 bases between. CDR1 and CDR2 from the germline V gene are SQVTM and ANQGSEA. Here the CDR3 reads CSVETGNYGYTF. The CDR3 nucleotides are TGCAGCGTTGAGACGGGGAACTATGGCTACACCTTC.

This rearrangement joins TRBV9 to TRBJ2-3; 8 nucleotides line up with TRBD2. With 1 base clipped from V and 0 bases from J, the junction kept 4 bases outside the gene matches. CDR3 length: 16 amino acids. CDR1 and CDR2 from the germline V gene are SGDLS and YYNGEE. The CDR3 coding sequence is TGTGCCAGCAGCGTATCGAGCGGGGGAAGCACAGATACGCAGTATTTT. Translated: CASSVSSGGSTDTQYF.

The chain carries TRBV5-1 and TRBJ2-7, with a tentative D call TRBD1 (5 bases). This CDR3 has 18 residues. Per germline, CDR1 SGHRS and CDR2 YFSETQ. The ends were cut back, 4 bases at V and 3 bases at J, with 26 bases in the middle. The CDR3 reads CASSEAPPGAVGLYEQYF. For the CDR3, the DNA is TGCGCCAGCAGCGAAGCTCCGCCTGGGGCCGTGGGGCTCTACGAGCAGTACTTC.

This clonotype was counted only a few times. The chain recombines TRBV7-3 with TRBJ2-1, with a possible D match to TRBD1 (6 bases). Looked up from germline, CDR1 is SGHTA and CDR2 is FQGTGA. V gave up 5 bases and J gave up 8 bases, with 13 bases separating them. CDR3 length: 13 amino acids. CDR3 DNA: TGTGCCAGCAGCCGAGACAGGCGCGATGAGCAGTTCTTC. It is translated as CASSRDRRDEQFF.

There are many counts of this clonotype. The chain couples TRBV28 to TRBJ2-7, with D maybe TRBD1 (5 bases). V was pared by 5 bases and J by 1 base, with 21 bases between. The CDR3 sequence is 17 residues long. Germline V gene lookup returns CDR1 MDHEN and CDR2 SYDVKM. CDR3 region: CASSPMRRRVTSYEQYF. The CDR3 nucleotides are TGTGCCAGCAGTCCTATGAGACGCAGGGTCACTTCCTACGAGCAGTACTTC.